This T cell receptor beta chain appears in the sequencing data of a study of T cell repertoires in cytomegalovirus infection. Study-level information: Well-studied HLA-B-restricted epitopes and recently identified HLA-C-restricted epitopes of CMV were both used in the study.

Overall study findings and caveats: Identification of carriers of CMV plus the relevant HLA was achieved through cumulative public TCR beta family frequency.

This clonotype was found a few times. The antigen is unknown. The germline V and J ends were trimmed by 11 bases and 4 bases, with 14 bases remaining between them. Germline V gene lookup returns CDR1 SEHNR and CDR2 FQNEAQ (reference sequence). The length of the CDR3 is 13 residues. TCRdb redid the calling of the reads with MiXCR, one entry per CDR3 protein. The table lists approximately 1,000,000 distinct CDR3 sequences, around 30% of them singletons. The material was cultured CD8+ T cells from PBMCs, obtained from culture after CMV antigen stimulation. This chain uses TRBV7-9 with TRBJ2-2, with D unresolved. This receptor was identified in a human donor in good health (CMV status not recorded). Some clones in this sample may be carry-over from other donors' samples. In DNA, the CDR3 is TGTGCCGAAGGGCCAGTGGCCACCGGGGAGCTGTTTTTT. Amino acid sequence: CAEGPVATGELFF.